The 27 T cell receptor beta chains given below trace back to one sample, sequenced in a study of T-cell reconstitution after alpha-beta-depleted transplantation in children. The authors prepared the TCRbeta library with unique molecular identifiers. A single record per CDR3 protein comes from TCRdb applying MiXCR to the PCR reads. Found here are some 300,000 distinct CDR3 sequences, 10% of them singletons; the top ten hold less than 2.5%. The material sequenced was PBMCs from the stem cell graft donor, taken from the stem cell graft. All receptors derive from a human donor who donated a stem cell graft to a child with acute lymphoblastic leukemia.

This clonotype was seen more than once but under ten times. The CDR3 DNA reads TGTGCCAGCAGTTTTGGGACAGGGGACGTCATACCCATGAACACTGAAGCTTTCTTT. It encodes CASSFGTGDVIPMNTEAFF. The V call is TRBV2, the J call TRBJ1-1; the match to TRBD1 covers 10 bases. CDR1 and CDR2 from the germline V gene are SNHLY and FYNNEI. V was clipped by 5 bases and J by 0 bases; unmatched bases: 15. The CDR3 is 19 amino acids. The full variable domain, completed using reference TRBV2 and TRBJ1-1, is EPEVTQTPSHQVTQMGQEVILRCVPISNHLYFYWYRQILGQKVEFLVSFYNNEISEKSEIFDDQFSVERPDGSNFTLKIRSTKLEDSAMYFCASSFGTGDVIPMNTEAFFGQGTRLTVV.

This rearrangement joins TRBV18 to TRBJ1-1; 10 bases line up with TRBD1. The V and J ends lost 4 bases and 4 bases, in that order; junction bases with no gene match: 6. CDR3 length: 15 amino acids. CDR1 and CDR2 from the germline V gene are KGHSH and LQKENI. This CDR3 is CASSLLRDRGTEAFF. The CDR3 DNA reads TGTGCCAGCTCACTCCTACGGGACAGGGGCACTGAAGCTTTCTTT. Together with reference TRBV18 and TRBJ1-1, the CDR3 gives the full variable domain: NAGVMQNPRHLVRRRGQEARLRCSPMKGHSHVYWYRQLPEEGLKFMVYLQKENIIDESGMPKERFSAEFPKEGPSILRIQQVVRGDSAAYFCASSLLRDRGTEAFFGQGTRLTVV.

At least ten counts were recorded for this clonotype. The chain uses TRBV30 and TRBJ1-4; a weak D match, TRBD1 (5 bases). The CDR3 covers 14 residues. The V and J ends lost 2 bases and 8 bases respectively, with 15 bases between them. Germline V gene sequence: CDR1 GTSNPN, CDR2 SVGIG (reference sequence). The CDR3 protein is CAWSYSGTNEKLFF. The CDR3 DNA is TGTGCCTGGAGTTATTCCGGGACGAACGAAAAACTGTTTTTT.

The chain uses TRBV6-5 and TRBJ2-3; no firm D call. V gave up 0 bases and J gave up 3 bases, with 19 bases separating them. The germline V gene has CDR1 MNHEY and CDR2 SVGAGI. The CDR3 has 18 residues. Here the CDR3 DNA reads TGTGCCAGCAGTTACTCGATTCTAGGACGGGCTCGGACAGATACGCAGTATTTT. Translated: CASSYSILGRARTDTQYF.

This clonotype was seen once. V is TRBV11-2 and J is TRBJ1-2, with a weak D call TRBD1 (6 bases). CDR3 length: 13 amino acids. The germline gives CDR1 SGHAT, CDR2 FQNNGV. The V and J ends lost 5 bases and 7 bases respectively, with 14 bases between them. CDR3 in amino acids: CASSPNRDGGYTF. CDR3 in DNA: TGTGCCAGCAGCCCCAACAGGGATGGTGGCTACACCTTC.

The rearrangement links TRBV5-1 to TRBJ2-7; 11 nucleotides line up with TRBD2. Losses at the gene ends were 0 bases for V and 4 bases for J; bases not matched to a gene: 3. The germline gives CDR1 SGHRS, CDR2 YFSETQ. The CDR3 contains 15 residues. CDR3 sequence: CASSLATSGKYEQYF. The CDR3 nucleotides read TGCGCCAGCAGCTTGGCGACTAGCGGGAAGTACGAGCAGTACTTC.

This clonotype was picked up many times. CDR3 bases: TGTGCCAGCAACCTTTCTCCGTCCTACGAGCAGTACTTC. It encodes CASNLSPSYEQYF. The rearrangement joins TRBV28 to TRBJ2-7; no clear D gene. The V gene lost 7 bases and the J gene lost 1 base, with 11 bases spanning the gap. This CDR3 has 13 residues. The germline gives CDR1 MDHEN, CDR2 SYDVKM.

This clonotype appeared a few times. V gene TRBV27 combines with J gene TRBJ2-7, with TRBD2 matching 8 bases. CDR1 and CDR2 (germline): MNHEY, SMNVEV (reference sequence). This CDR3 contains 16 residues. The ends lost 2 bases at V and 3 bases at J; junction bases unmatched: 9. The CDR3: CASSLMGRAGVYEQYF. In nucleotides, the CDR3 is TGTGCCAGCAGTTTAATGGGGAGAGCGGGAGTCTACGAGCAGTACTTC.

This sequence joins TRBV7-9 and TRBJ2-1; unclear D gene. The CDR3 contains 12 residues. V was trimmed by 1 base and J by 15 bases, leaving 13 bases between them. Germline V gene lookup returns CDR1 SEHNR and CDR2 FQNEAQ (reference sequence). The CDR3: CASSLDLLRLFF. The CDR3 DNA reads TGTGCCAGCAGCTTAGACCTCCTGCGCCTGTTCTTC.

In this sample, this clonotype turned up a few times. The chain is built from TRBV4-1 and TRBJ2-7; 11 bases align to TRBD1. The V segment lost 6 bases and the J segment 4 bases; nucleotides outside the gene matches: 11. The CDR3 runs 16 residues. Germline V CDR1 and CDR2: MGHRA, YSYEKL. The CDR3 reads CASRSGQGQGGYEQYF. CDR3 DNA sequence: TGCGCCAGCAGATCCGGACAGGGACAGGGGGGGTACGAGCAGTACTTC.

This clonotype was recorded a few times. The chain is built from TRBV12-3 or TRBV12-4 and TRBJ1-2; D not resolved. The CDR3 covers 13 residues. Trimming removed 6 bases from V and 3 bases from J, with 11 bases in between. The DNA of the CDR3 is TGTGCCAGCAGGCTTGGACGGCACTATGGCTACACCTTC. It yields the protein CASRLGRHYGYTF.

The table lists this clonotype with many counts. The rearrangement links TRBV29-1 to TRBJ2-7, with a possible D match to TRBD1 (7 bases). V lost 3 bases and J 9 bases, leaving 21 bases between the germline ends. This CDR3 contains 14 residues. Germline values: CDR1 SQVTM, CDR2 ANQGSEA. The CDR3, as DNA: TGCAGCGTTGATCTGGCGGGACAGTCGTCGGGGCAGTACTTC. It codes for CSVDLAGQSSGQYF.

This clonotype was seen ten or more times. The chain recombines TRBV12-3 or TRBV12-4 with TRBJ2-2; 9 positions match TRBD2. Germline trimming cut 8 bases from V and 2 bases from J; bases unmatched to any gene: 6. The CDR3 loop spans 15 amino acids. CDR3 region: CASGLAGANTGELFF. In nucleotides, the CDR3 is TGTGCCAGCGGCTTAGCGGGAGCCAACACCGGGGAGCTGTTTTTT.

Only a few counts were recorded for this clonotype. The J gene is TRBJ1-2, the V gene TRBV4-3; D uncertain. The germline CDR1 and CDR2 sequences are LGHNA and YSLEER. The CDR3 extends over 14 amino acids. With 1 base removed from V and 0 bases from J, the gap between germline ends came to 6 bases. CDR3 region: CASSQVGSNYGYTF. CDR3 nucleotides: TGCGCCAGCAGCCAAGTAGGCTCTAACTATGGCTACACCTTC.

The chain couples TRBV2 to TRBJ1-4; D may be TRBD1 (5 bases). This CDR3 is 14 amino acids long. V dropped 6 bases and J dropped 6 bases, with 14 bases sitting between them. Germline V lookup: CDR1 SNHLY, CDR2 FYNNEI. The CDR3 reads CASRTGLGDEKLFF. For the CDR3, the DNA is TGTGCCAGCAGGACGGGGCTGGGGGATGAAAAACTGTTTTTT.

This clonotype was seen more than once but under ten times. The rearrangement joins TRBV2 to TRBJ2-7; 8 nucleotides align to TRBD2. V was pared by 6 bases and J by 3 bases, with 13 bases of the junction left unmatched. Germline CDR1 reads SNHLY; CDR2 reads FYNNEI. This CDR3 spans 16 amino acids. CDR3 nucleotides: TGTGCCAGCAGCGAACCGACTAGCGATTCGGGCTACGAGCAGTACTTC. It specifies CASSEPTSDSGYEQYF.

This clonotype was detected a few times. This rearrangement joins TRBV6-5 to TRBJ2-7; 10 positions agree with TRBD2. The trim removed 0 bases at V and 0 bases at J, leaving 11 bases unmatched. This CDR3 is built from 19 residues. Germline V gene data show CDR1 as MNHEY and CDR2 as SVGAGI. CDR3 DNA: TGTGCCAGCAGTTACTCAAAGACTAGCGGGTTTTCCAGCTCCTACGAGCAGTACTTC. Protein product: CASSYSKTSGFSSSYEQYF.

The table lists this clonotype with many counts. DNA of the CDR3: TGTGCCAGCAGCTTATTCCGCGGGGATGTCACTAATGAAAAACTGTTTTTT. Translation gives CASSLFRGDVTNEKLFF. The gene calls are TRBV7-9 and TRBJ1-4, with D hard to call. V lost 2 bases and J lost 2, with 15 bases in between. The CDR3 totals 17 residues. CDR1 and CDR2 from the germline V gene are SEHNR and FQNEAQ (reference sequence). The variable domain in full, completed from reference TRBV7-9 and TRBJ1-4, reads DTGVSQNPRHKITKRGQNVTFRCDPISEHNRLYWYRQTLGQGPEFLTYFQNEAQLEKSRLLSDRFSAERPKGSFSTLEIQRTEQGDSAMYLCASSLFRGDVTNEKLFFGSGTQLSVL.

This clonotype came up many times. The chain uses TRBV4-3 and TRBJ2-3; D is uncertain. The CDR3 spans 13 residues. V lost 3 bases and J 10 bases, leaving 14 bases between the germline ends. The germline gives CDR1 LGHNA, CDR2 YSLEER. The chain's CDR3 is CASSQGILLAQYF. CDR3 DNA: TGCGCCAGCAGCCAGGGCATCCTTCTTGCGCAGTATTTT.

This clonotype showed up just a few times. The chain has TRBV3-1 and TRBJ1-5; 8 positions agree with TRBD1. The trim removed 0 bases at V and 6 bases at J, leaving 10 bases unmatched. From germline, CDR1 is LGHDT and CDR2 YNNKEL (reference sequence). The CDR3 extends over 17 amino acids. CDR3: CASSQDRGQAYSQPQHF. CDR3 DNA: TGTGCCAGCAGCCAAGATAGGGGACAGGCATATTCTCAGCCCCAGCATTTT.

This clonotype occurred a few times. The chain combines TRBV5-1 with TRBJ2-4, with a weak D call TRBD1 (6 bases). This CDR3 is 14 amino acids long. Trimming removed 3 bases at V and 6 bases at J, with 13 bases between. The germline V gene has CDR1 SGHRS and CDR2 YFSETQ. Written as DNA, the CDR3 is TGCGCCAGCAGCTCTACAGGGATGGGAAACATTCAGTACTTC. This sequence encodes CASSSTGMGNIQYF.

The V gene is TRBV5-1, the J gene TRBJ2-7; 9 bases agree with TRBD2. Germline V gene sequence: CDR1 SGHRS, CDR2 YFSETQ. V lost 5 bases to trimming and J lost 3 bases; unmatched junction nucleotides: 9. The CDR3 consists of 15 residues. The CDR3 DNA reads as TGCGCCAGCAGTAATCAGGGACTAGCTAACTACGAGCAGTACTTC. This encodes CASSNQGLANYEQYF.

In its sample, this clonotype was seen many times. The chain links TRBV28 to TRBJ2-1; TRBD2 might be the D (5 bases). This CDR3 has 16 residues. The germline V gene has CDR1 MDHEN and CDR2 SYDVKM. The germline V and J ends were trimmed by 2 bases and 5 bases, with 16 bases remaining between them. This chain's CDR3 is CASSLEGLIIHNEQFF. The DNA of the CDR3 is TGTGCCAGCAGTTTAGAGGGCCTCATAATCCACAATGAGCAGTTCTTC. The variable domain in full, completed from reference TRBV28 and TRBJ2-1, reads DVKVTQSSRYLVKRTGEKVFLECVQDMDHENMFWYRQDPGLGLRLIYFSYDVKMKEKGDIPEGYSVSREKKERFSLILESASTNQTSMYLCASSLEGLIIHNEQFFGPGTRLTVL.

Concerning this clonotype itself: Being one base from a much bigger clone, this may be a read error. The CDR3 DNA follows: TGTGCCAGCGGCCTCCGGAGTCCCTACCAGCAGTACTTC. Translated: CASGLRSPYQQYF. V is TRBV28 and J is TRBJ2-7; D is unresolved. The CDR3 consists of 13 residues. Germline lookup yields CDR1 MDHEN and CDR2 SYDVKM.

This clonotype was picked up a small number of times. V is TRBV9 and J is TRBJ2-3, with 10 positions matching TRBD1. The CDR3 contains 14 residues. Germline CDR1 and CDR2: SGDLS and YYNGEE. Unmatched junction bases numbered 6, after V lost 7 bases and J lost 4 bases. The CDR3 DNA follows: TGTGCCAGCGCTCCGGGACAGGGGTCAGATACGCAGTATTTT. This encodes CASAPGQGSDTQYF.

This clonotype was seen a handful of times. This sequence joins TRBV6-2 or TRBV6-3 and TRBJ2-7; D unclear. Trimming took off 5 bases at V and 5 bases at J, with 7 bases between the two ends. Germline lookup yields CDR1 MNHEY and CDR2 SVGEGT. The length of the CDR3 is 11 residues. CDR3 DNA sequence: TGTGCCAGCAGTAGGCAGGACGAGCAGTACTTC. It specifies CASSRQDEQYF.

This clonotype was counted at least ten times. The chain couples TRBV11-2 to TRBJ2-3; D unclear. This CDR3 is 13 amino acids long. Trimming took off 8 bases at V and 3 bases at J, with 12 bases between the two ends. In germline, CDR1 is SGHAT, CDR2 FQNNGV. CDR3 in DNA: TGTGCCAGCTTACGGTCGGGTACAGATACGCAGTATTTT. Translating gives CASLRSGTDTQYF.